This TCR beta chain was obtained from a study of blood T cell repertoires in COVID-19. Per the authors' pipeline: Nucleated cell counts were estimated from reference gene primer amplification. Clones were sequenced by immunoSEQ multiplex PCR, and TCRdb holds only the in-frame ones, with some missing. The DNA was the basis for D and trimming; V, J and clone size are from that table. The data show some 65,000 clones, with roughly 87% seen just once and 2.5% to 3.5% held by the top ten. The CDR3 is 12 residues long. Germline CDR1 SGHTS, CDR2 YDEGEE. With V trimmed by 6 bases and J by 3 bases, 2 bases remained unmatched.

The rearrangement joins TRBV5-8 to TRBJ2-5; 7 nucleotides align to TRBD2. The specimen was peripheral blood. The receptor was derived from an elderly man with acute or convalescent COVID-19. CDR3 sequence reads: CASKRGEETQYF. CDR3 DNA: TGTGCCAGCAAGCGGGGTGAAGAGACCCAGTACTTC.